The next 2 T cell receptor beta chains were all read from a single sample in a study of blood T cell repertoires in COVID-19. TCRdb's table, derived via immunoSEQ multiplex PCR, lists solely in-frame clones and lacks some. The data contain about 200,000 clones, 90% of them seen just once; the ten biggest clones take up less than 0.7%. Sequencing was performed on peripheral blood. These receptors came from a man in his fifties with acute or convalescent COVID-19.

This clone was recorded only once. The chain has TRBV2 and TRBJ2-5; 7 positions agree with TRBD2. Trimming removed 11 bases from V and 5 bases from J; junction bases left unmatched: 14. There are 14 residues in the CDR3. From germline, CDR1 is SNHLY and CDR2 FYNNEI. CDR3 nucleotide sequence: TGTGCCGGCCAAGGTGCGCAGGGAGGGGAGACCCAGTACTTC. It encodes CAGQGAQGGETQYF. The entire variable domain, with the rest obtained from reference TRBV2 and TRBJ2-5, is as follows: EPEVTQTPSHQVTQMGQEVILRCVPISNHLYFYWYRQILGQKVEFLVSFYNNEISEKSEIFDDQFSVERPDGSNFTLKIRSTKLEDSAMYFCAGQGAQGGETQYFGPGTRLLVL.

For the CDR3, the DNA is TGTGCCTGGGGACGGGCAGATACGCAGTATTTT. It yields the protein CAWGRADTQYF. The chain couples TRBV30 to TRBJ2-3; D gene ambiguous. The V gene's germline CDR1 is GTSNPN and CDR2 SVGIG (reference sequence). The V and J ends lost 5 bases and 4 bases respectively, with 7 bases between them. CDR3 length: 11 amino acids.